This TCR beta chain was captured in a study of Graves' ophthalmopathy and Graves' hyperthyroidism. The CDR3 has 14 residues. V dropped 1 base and J dropped 5; count of bases not matched to a gene: 3. RNA transcripts served as template for amplifying TCR beta CDR3 sequences. The first round was an RT-PCR with HTBI primers, and the second round was a multiplex PCR. TCRdb passed the multiplex PCR reads through MiXCR, listing each CDR3 protein once. The data show 500,000 to 800,000 distinct CDR3 sequences, with about 38% seen just once and around 3% held by the top ten. In its sample, this clonotype was seen many times.

This chain uses TRBV12-3 or TRBV12-4 with TRBJ1-1; 8 bases agree with TRBD1. Material for sequencing was peripheral blood. The source of this sequence is an adult man with Graves' ophthalmopathy. The DNA of the CDR3 is TGTGCCAGCAGTTTAGTTCAGGGGGCTACTGAAGCTTTCTTT. Protein product: CASSLVQGATEAFF.